Sequencing of this T cell receptor (beta chain) was carried out in a study of blood T cell repertoires in COVID-19. In the study overall: Samples representing acute and convalescent COVID-19 were sourced from the United States, Italy and Spain. T cells, B-cell-depleted T cells, or PBMCs provided the cDNA or gDNA that served as material.

Study processing details: Scientists estimated how many nucleated cells there were by amplifying reference gene primers. The method was immunoSEQ multiplex PCR; TCRdb's version includes in-frame clones alone and lacks a portion of them. The V and J calls and clone size are taken from that table; D and trimming were inferred from the DNA. The data contain around 300,000 clones, about 87% of them singletons. J was trimmed by 5 bases and V by 6 bases; bases with no gene match: 10. Germline V gene sequence: CDR1 SGHNT, CDR2 YYREEE (reference sequence). This CDR3 has 14 residues. The sequence was obtained from a woman in her thirties or forties with acute or convalescent COVID-19. The sample taken for sequencing was peripheral blood. V gene TRBV5-4 combines with J gene TRBJ2-5; 7 nucleotides agree with TRBD2. The CDR3 nucleotides read TGTGCCAGCACCCTGGGGGGGACGGAGGAGACCCAGTACTTC. Translation gives CASTLGGTEETQYF.